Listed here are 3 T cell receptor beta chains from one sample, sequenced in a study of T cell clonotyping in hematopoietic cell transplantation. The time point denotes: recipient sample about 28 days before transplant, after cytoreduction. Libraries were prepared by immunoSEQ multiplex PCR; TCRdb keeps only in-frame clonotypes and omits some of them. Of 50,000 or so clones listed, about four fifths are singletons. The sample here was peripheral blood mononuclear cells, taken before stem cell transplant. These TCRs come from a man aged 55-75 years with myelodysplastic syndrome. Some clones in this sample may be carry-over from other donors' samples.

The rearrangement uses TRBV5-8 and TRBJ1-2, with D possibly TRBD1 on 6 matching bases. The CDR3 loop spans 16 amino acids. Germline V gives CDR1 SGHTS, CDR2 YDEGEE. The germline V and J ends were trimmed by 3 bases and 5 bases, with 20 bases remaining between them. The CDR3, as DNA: TGTGCCAGCAGCTGGGAGGCAGGCAGGGGAACTTATGGCTACACCTTC. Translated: CASSWEAGRGTYGYTF.

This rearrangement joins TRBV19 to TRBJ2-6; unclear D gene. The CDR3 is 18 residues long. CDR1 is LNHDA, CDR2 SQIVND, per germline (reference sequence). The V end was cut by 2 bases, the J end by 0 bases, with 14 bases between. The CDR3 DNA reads TGTGCCAGTAGTATACGGTCAGATTTTTACTCTGGGGCCAACGTCCTGACTTTC. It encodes CASSIRSDFYSGANVLTF.

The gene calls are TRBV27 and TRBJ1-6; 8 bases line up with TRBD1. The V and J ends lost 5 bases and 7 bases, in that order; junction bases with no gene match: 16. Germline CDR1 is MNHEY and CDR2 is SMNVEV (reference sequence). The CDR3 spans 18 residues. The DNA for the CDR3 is TGTGCCAGCAGTCTAGGATTGGCCGCCCGGACAGGGAATTCACCCCTCCACTTT. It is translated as CASSLGLAARTGNSPLHF.